Presented here are 14 T cell receptor beta chains from one specimen sequenced in a study of T cell clones after liver transplantation. The table came from immunoSEQ multiplex PCR; TCRdb's copy has only in-frame clones and leaves some out. The sample carries tens of thousands of clones, about 82% recorded once. The sample consisted of CD4+ T cells from blood, taken 46 months after liver transplant. The receptor set was obtained from a human patient who received a liver transplant. Certain T cells may be donor cells from the graft.

The chain links TRBV7-2 to TRBJ2-7, with 11 positions matching TRBD2. The germline CDR1 and CDR2 sequences are SGHTA and FQGNSA. The CDR3 is 16 residues long. V lost 5 bases to trimming and J lost 5 bases; unmatched junction nucleotides: 11. The CDR3 coding sequence is TGTGCCAGCAGCGTCCTAGGGACTAGCGGAGGGGACGAGCAGTACTTC. Translation: CASSVLGTSGGDEQYF.

The gene calls are TRBV15 and TRBJ2-3, with 10 bases lining up with TRBD2. This CDR3 contains 21 residues. The ends lost 0 bases at V and 2 bases at J; junction bases unmatched: 17. The germline gives CDR1 LNHNV, CDR2 YYDKDF (reference sequence). In DNA, the CDR3 is TGTGCCACCAGCAGAGATCCGCGAGCGGGAGGGCCGGTCGTATACACAGATACGCAGTATTTT. Its translation: CATSRDPRAGGPVVYTDTQYF. The full variable domain, its missing parts supplied by reference TRBV15 and TRBJ2-3, is DAMVIQNPRYQVTQFGKPVTLSCSQTLNHNVMYWYQQKSSQAPKLLFHYYDKDFNNEADTPDNFQSRRPNTSFCFLDIRSPGLGDTAMYLCATSRDPRAGGPVVYTDTQYFGPGTRLTVL.

The chain employs TRBV10-1 and TRBJ2-1; 11 bases line up with TRBD1. CDR1 WNHNN and CDR2 SYGVQD come from the germline V gene (reference sequence). The CDR3 runs to 15 residues. The V segment lost 3 bases and the J segment 9 bases; nucleotides outside the gene matches: 7. DNA of the CDR3: TGCGCCAGCAGTGACGGGACAGGGGGATCGGGTGAGCAGTTCTTC. Protein: CASSDGTGGSGEQFF.

This chain connects TRBV6-6 to TRBJ2-7; D remains unclear. In germline, CDR1 is MNHNY, CDR2 SVGAGI (reference sequence). This CDR3 region has 13 residues. Deletions cut 5 bases from V and 4 bases from J, with 12 bases between. CDR3 in DNA: TGTGCCAGCAGTCACAGTAATTCGTACGAGCAGTACTTC. As protein: CASSHSNSYEQYF.

The chain carries TRBV7-6 and TRBJ2-5; 7 bases are shared with TRBD1. This CDR3 spans 15 amino acids. Germline CDR1 SGHVS, CDR2 FNYEAQ. The V gene end was trimmed by 2 bases and the J gene end by 2 bases; junction bases not matched to a gene: 5. The CDR3 spells CASSLTGTAQETQYF. CDR3 in DNA: TGTGCCAGCAGCTTAACCGGGACAGCTCAAGAGACCCAGTACTTC. Filled out from reference TRBV7-6 and TRBJ2-5, the complete variable domain reads GAGVSQSPRYKVTKRGQDVALRCDPISGHVSLYWYRQALGQGPEFLTYFNYEAQQDKSGLPNDRFSAERPEGSISTLTIQRTEQRDSAMYRCASSLTGTAQETQYFGPGTRLLVL.

This clone was observed a handful of times. This chain joins TRBV28 and TRBJ1-2, with TRBD1 as a possible D gene (6 bases). Germline CDR1 is MDHEN and CDR2 is SYDVKM. CDR3 size: 16 residues. V was cut by 6 bases and J by 5 bases, with 22 bases left in between. In nucleotides, the CDR3 is TGTGCCAGCAGACCGACGGGACACCGAGGGTCGTATGGCTACACCTTC. Translated: CASRPTGHRGSYGYTF.

The DNA for the CDR3 is TGTGCCAGCAGGAGAGGGTGGACTAATGAAAAACTGTTTTTT. It translates to CASRRGWTNEKLFF. The rearrangement uses TRBV6-6 and TRBJ1-4; the D is unclear. The CDR3 spans 14 residues. Per germline, CDR1 MNHNY and CDR2 SVGAGI (reference sequence). V shed 6 bases and J shed 2 bases, with 10 bases lying between them.

This clone has a single count. The V and J genes are TRBV5-1 and TRBJ2-6; 7 nucleotides agree with TRBD1. The CDR3 contains 17 residues. Germline CDR1 is SGHRS and CDR2 is YFSETQ. The V and J ends lost 9 bases and 0 bases, in that order; junction bases with no gene match: 12. The CDR3 DNA reads TGCGCCACCGGCCCGGGACAGACGATCTCTGGGGCCAACGTCCTGACTTTC. This translates into CATGPGQTISGANVLTF.

This clone was found a few times. V gene TRBV5-1 combines with J gene TRBJ1-1, with 7 bases fitting TRBD1. Germline lookup yields CDR1 SGHRS and CDR2 YFSETQ. The CDR3 is made up of 16 amino acids. After removal of 5 bases from V and 3 bases from J, the junction contained 13 bases not matched to a gene. The CDR3 DNA follows: TGCGCCAGCAGTATATCATACAGGGGTTCGTACACTGAAGCTTTCTTT. It translates to CASSISYRGSYTEAFF.

The chain has TRBV5-1 and TRBJ1-1, with D uncertain. The length of the CDR3 is 14 residues. The V end lost 1 base, the J end lost 5 bases, and 12 bases lay between the germline ends. The germline V gene encodes CDR1 SGHRS and CDR2 YFSETQ. This CDR3 is CASSLSGFHTEAFF. In DNA form, the CDR3 reads TGCGCCAGCAGCTTGTCTGGGTTTCATACTGAAGCTTTCTTT. Drawing the rest from reference TRBV5-1 and TRBJ1-1, the complete variable domain is KAGVTQTPRYLIKTRGQQVTLSCSPISGHRSVSWYQQTPGQGLQFLFEYFSETQRNKGNFPGRFSGRQFSNSRSEMNVSTLELGDSALYLCASSLSGFHTEAFFGQGTRLTVV.

There are a few counts of this clone. This sequence joins TRBV7-6 and TRBJ1-1; D is ambiguous. V was cut by 3 bases and J by 11 bases, with 13 bases left in between. Germline V gene sequence: CDR1 SGHVS, CDR2 FNYEAQ. This CDR3 comprises 12 residues. As DNA, the CDR3 is TGTGCCAGCAGCTTCCAACGAGGCGGGGCTTTCTTT. This encodes CASSFQRGGAFF.

This rearrangement joins TRBV5-1 to TRBJ2-1; D is perhaps TRBD1 or TRBD2 (5 bases each). V lost 4 bases and J lost 9, with 14 bases in between. The CDR3 consists of 13 residues. Germline V lookup: CDR1 SGHRS, CDR2 YFSETQ. CDR3: CASSRDPRGEQFF. The CDR3 region has the DNA TGCGCCAGCAGCAGGGACCCCCGAGGTGAGCAGTTCTTC.

The gene calls are TRBV27 and TRBJ2-7, with D maybe TRBD1 (6 bases). The V end was cut by 6 bases, the J end by 0 bases, with 24 bases between. The CDR3 spans 18 residues. The V gene's germline CDR1 is MNHEY and CDR2 SMNVEV (reference sequence). Here the CDR3 DNA reads TGTGCCAGCAGGGGTAGGGGGATGGGTTACTACAGCTCCTACGAGCAGTACTTC. Protein sequence: CASRGRGMGYYSSYEQYF.

The V gene is TRBV6-5, the J gene TRBJ1-1; 9 nucleotides line up with TRBD1. J gave up 5 bases and V 8 bases, and 9 bases lay outside the gene matches. Germline V gives CDR1 MNHEY, CDR2 SVGAGI. The CDR3 contains 14 residues. The CDR3 DNA reads TGTGCCAGCGTAAGACAGGGGGGAAGAACTGAAGCTTTCTTT. Its translation is CASVRQGGRTEAFF.